A single TCR beta chain is shown here with its context. CDR3 length equals 10 residues. V was pared by 6 bases and J by 6 bases, with 5 bases between. CDR1 MNHEY and CDR2 SVGAGI come from the germline V gene. This entry comes from a study of blood T cell repertoires in COVID-19. In the original workflow: Reference gene primer amplification gave nucleated cell count estimates. Measured with immunoSEQ multiplex PCR; TCRdb has only the in-frame clones, and not every one. V and J calls and clone size come straight from that table; D and trimming were deduced from the DNA. Of 450,000 to 500,000 clones in the sample, approximately 85% are singletons; the top ten hold approximately 2.9%.

The rearrangement uses TRBV6-5 and TRBJ1-1, with D unresolved. The TCR sequence derives from a human donor in a cohort sampled during active COVID-19. Material for sequencing was peripheral blood. The CDR3 protein is CASSRAEAFF. DNA for the CDR3: TGTGCCAGCAGCCGCGCTGAAGCTTTCTTT.